This note documents a single T cell receptor (beta chain) sequence. The antigen is unknown. Germline V gene lookup returns CDR1 SEHNR and CDR2 FQNEAQ (reference sequence). V was pared by 5 bases and J by 2 bases, with 9 bases between. This CDR3 spans 14 amino acids. This record belongs to a study of vaccination effects on CD4 cells after COVID-19. At the level of the study: Samples collected post-vaccine were obtained a median of 72 days after the second dose.

Pools of viral peptides were used by the ViraFEST assay to expand antigen-specific CD4+ T cells ahead of sequencing. At the end of more than 8 days of culture, CD4+ T cells were isolated. Either the BNT162b2 or mRNA-1273 vaccine was given to participants in two doses. No vaccinee had earlier SARS-CoV-2 infection, and nucleocapsid antibodies were negative. Researchers reported culturing more than 1.5 million PBMC in each well, adding 8 to 10 IU/ml IL-2 and 10 ug/ml peptides. Half-medium changes using IL-2 medium occurred on days 3 and 7. Clones were read by immunoSEQ multiplex PCR, and TCRdb kept only the in-frame ones, dropping some. The sample holds tens of thousands of clones, just under 75% seen once.

The starting material was CD4+ T cells from PBMCs cultured with HCoV-229E spike peptides, obtained after COVID-19 vaccination. The rearrangement joins TRBV7-9 to TRBJ2-2; tentative D call: TRBD2 (5 bases). This sequence was found in a human donor who received a COVID-19 vaccine. CDR3 region: CASSLGSNTGELFF. The DNA of the CDR3 is TGTGCCAGCAGCCTAGGGAGTAACACCGGGGAGCTGTTTTTT.